These T cell receptor beta chains were read from a single sample in a study of cytomegalovirus exposure and HLA in healthy donors. This table comes from immunoSEQ multiplex PCR, and its TCRdb copy is limited to in-frame clones, with some not included. The sample lists 150,000 to 200,000 clones, roughly 78% occurring once. The specimen was PBMCs. Source of these receptors: a man aged 40-55 years in good health and CMV-seropositive. Each CDR3 is given without its conserved first and last residue. Each record gives: J gene, V gene, CDR3 protein.

J: TRBJ1-1; V: TRBV27; CDR3: ASSQLTGAEAF
J: TRBJ1-3; V: TRBV5-1; CDR3: ASSALSSGNTIY
J: TRBJ1-2; V: TRBV30; CDR3: AWSVLGTGGYT
J: TRBJ2-7; V: TRBV7-9; CDR3: ASSSQGTYEQY
J: TRBJ2-1; V: TRBV29-1; CDR3: SVEAPTGGNYNEQF
J: TRBJ1-6; V: TRBV11-2; CDR3: ASSLGTGFNSPLH
J: TRBJ1-4; V: TRBV21-1; CDR3: ASNPGGATNEKLF
J: TRBJ1-1; V: TRBV28; CDR3: ASSLGTEAF
J: TRBJ1-4; V: TRBV10-3; CDR3: AISVDRAGEKLF
J: TRBJ2-5; V: TRBV6-6; CDR3: ASTAPGQGVSETQY